This TCR beta chain originates from a study of T cell responses to AZD1222 COVID-19 vaccine. Generated by immunoSEQ multiplex PCR, the TCRdb table keeps only in-frame clones and is missing some. Of some 120,000 clones in the sample, roughly 88% were seen once. V lost 0 bases, J lost 6 bases, and 9 bases lay in between. Germline V gene sequence: CDR1 SGHDN, CDR2 FVKESK. This CDR3 comprises 13 residues. The genes are TRBV14 and TRBJ2-7, with D perhaps TRBD2 (5 bases). The input for sequencing was peripheral blood, taken on day 0 of MenACWY control vaccination. This sequence originates from an adult in good health. The CDR3 nucleotides read TGTGCCAGCAGCCAAGACCGGACTGGCGAGCAGTACTTC. It specifies CASSQDRTGEQYF. The full variable domain, its missing parts supplied by reference TRBV14 and TRBJ2-7, is EAGVTQFPSHSVIEKGQTVTLRCDPISGHDNLYWYRRVMGKEIKFLLHFVKESKQDESGMPNNRFLAERTGGTYSTLKVQPAELEDSGVYFCASSQDRTGEQYFGPGTRLTVT.